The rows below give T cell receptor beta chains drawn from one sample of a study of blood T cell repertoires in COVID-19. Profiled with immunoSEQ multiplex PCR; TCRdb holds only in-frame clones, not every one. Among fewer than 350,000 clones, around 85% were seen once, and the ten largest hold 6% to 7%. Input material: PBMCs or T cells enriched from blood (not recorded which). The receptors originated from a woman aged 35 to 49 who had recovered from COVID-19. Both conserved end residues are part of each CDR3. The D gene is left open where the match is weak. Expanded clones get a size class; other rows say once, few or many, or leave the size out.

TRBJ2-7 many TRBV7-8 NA CASSLRRDSTYEQYF TGTGCCAGCAGCTTAAGGCGGGACTCCACCTACGAGCAGTACTTC
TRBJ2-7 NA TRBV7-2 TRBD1 CALSGDRVYEQYF TGTGCGCTAAGTGGGGACAGGGTGTACGAGCAGTACTTC
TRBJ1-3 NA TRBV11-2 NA CASSLGQGHSGNTIYF TGTGCCAGCAGCTTAGGGCAGGGGCACTCTGGAAACACCATATATTTT
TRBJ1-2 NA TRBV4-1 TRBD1 CASNEGGAGVSYGYTF TGCGCCAGCAACGAAGGGGGCGCAGGGGTCAGCTATGGCTACACCTTC
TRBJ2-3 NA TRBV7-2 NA CLSGSVADTQYF TGCCTCTCGGGGAGTGTGGCAGATACGCAGTATTTT
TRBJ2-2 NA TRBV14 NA CASSQEVYVNGELFF TGTGCCAGCAGCCAAGAAGTCTACGTAAACGGGGAGCTGTTTTTT
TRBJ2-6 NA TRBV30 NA CAWRAYGGGSGANVLTF TGTGCCTGGAGGGCATACGGGGGAGGCTCTGGGGCCAACGTCCTGACTTTC
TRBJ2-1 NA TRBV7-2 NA CASSLLKRISYNEQFF TGTGCCAGCAGCTTATTGAAGCGGATCTCCTACAATGAGCAGTTCTTC
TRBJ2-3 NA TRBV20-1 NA CSVESAYTQYF TGCAGTGTCGAAAGCGCCTATACGCAGTATTTT
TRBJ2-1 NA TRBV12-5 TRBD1 CASAPDRAPNEQFF TGTGCTAGTGCCCCCGACAGGGCTCCAAATGAGCAGTTCTTC
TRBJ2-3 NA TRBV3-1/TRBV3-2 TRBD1 CASSSRTGGEYF TGTGCCAGCAGCTCCCGGACAGGGGGAGAGTATTTT
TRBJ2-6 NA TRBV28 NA CASRIPIGAGANVLTF TGTGCCAGCAGGATCCCAATCGGGGCTGGGGCCAACGTCCTGACTTTC
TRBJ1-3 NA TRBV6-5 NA CASHSRVSGNTIYF TGTGCCAGCCATAGCAGAGTCTCTGGAAACACCATATATTTT
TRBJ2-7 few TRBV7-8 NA CASSLKRIQTYEQYF TGTGCCAGCAGCTTAAAGCGAATACAAACCTACGAGCAGTACTTC
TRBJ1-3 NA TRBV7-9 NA CASSLKGALSGNTIYF TGTGCCAGCAGCTTAAAAGGGGCCCTCTCTGGAAACACCATATATTTT
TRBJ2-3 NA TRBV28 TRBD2 CASLSGRAGTDTQYF TGTGCCAGTCTTAGCGGGAGGGCCGGCACAGATACGCAGTATTTT
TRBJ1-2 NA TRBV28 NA CASRGGTAPNYGYTF TGTGCCAGCAGGGGGGGGACGGCGCCTAACTATGGCTACACCTTC
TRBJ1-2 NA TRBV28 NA CASSSYAPRTDFYGYTF TGTGCCAGCAGTTCCTATGCCCCGCGGACGGACTTCTATGGCTACACCTTC
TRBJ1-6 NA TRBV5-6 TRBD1 CASSWGQNNSPLHF TGTGCCAGCAGCTGGGGACAGAATAATTCACCCCTCCACTTT
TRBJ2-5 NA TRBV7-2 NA CASSHQAQGGETQYF TGTGCCAGCAGCCATCAGGCACAGGGGGGGGAGACCCAGTACTTC
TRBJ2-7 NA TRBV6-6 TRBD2 CASKGLANPYEQYF TGTGCCAGCAAGGGACTAGCGAACCCCTACGAGCAGTACTTC
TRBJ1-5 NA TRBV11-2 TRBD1 CASSLGQGSQPQHF TGTGCCAGCAGCCTAGGACAGGGCAGTCAGCCCCAGCATTTT
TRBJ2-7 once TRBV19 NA CASRPAGAGYEQYF TGTGCCAGTAGGCCCGCAGGGGCGGGCTACGAGCAGTACTTC
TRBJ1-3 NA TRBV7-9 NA CASSETAGISGNTIYF TGTGCCAGCAGCGAAACTGCAGGAATCTCTGGAAACACCATATATTTT
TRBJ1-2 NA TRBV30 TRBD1 CACGSGLRDRGLRGYTF TGTGCCTGTGGGAGTGGATTAAGGGACAGGGGGCTTCGTGGCTACACCTTC
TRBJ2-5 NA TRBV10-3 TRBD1 CAIREDRASETQYF TGTGCCATCAGGGAGGACAGGGCCAGCGAGACCCAGTACTTC
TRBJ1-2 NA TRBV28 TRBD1 CASSPRDRSYGYTF TGTGCCAGCAGTCCCAGGGACAGATCCTATGGCTACACCTTC
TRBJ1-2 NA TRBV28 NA CASSLWGTGTTYGYTF TGTGCCAGCAGTTTATGGGGGACCGGGACTACCTATGGCTACACCTTC
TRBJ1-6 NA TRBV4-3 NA CASSQADSYSPLHF TGCGCCAGCAGCCAAGCGGACAGTTATTCACCCCTCCACTTT
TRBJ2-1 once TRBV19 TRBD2 CASSIRARGSGSGNEQFF TGTGCCAGTAGTATAAGAGCGCGCGGGAGCGGGAGTGGGAATGAGCAGTTCTTC
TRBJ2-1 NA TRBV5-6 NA CASTRGREQFF TGTGCCAGCACCCGGGGTAGAGAGCAGTTCTTC
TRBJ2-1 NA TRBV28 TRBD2 CASRLAGGQFNEQFF TGTGCCAGCAGGTTAGCGGGAGGGCAGTTCAATGAGCAGTTCTTC
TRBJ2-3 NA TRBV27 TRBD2 CASSRGRVPTDTQYF TGTGCCAGCAGTCGCGGGAGGGTGCCCACAGATACGCAGTATTTT
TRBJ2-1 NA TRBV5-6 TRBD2 CASSFQRGSYNEQFF TGTGCCAGCAGCTTCCAGCGGGGTTCCTACAATGAGCAGTTCTTC
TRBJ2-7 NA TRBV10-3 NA CAISESSGRRRQYF TGTGCCATCAGTGAGTCTAGCGGCAGAAGAAGGCAGTACTTC
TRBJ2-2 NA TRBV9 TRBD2 CASGSGSRDTGELFF TGTGCCAGCGGTAGCGGGAGTAGGGACACCGGGGAGCTGTTTTTT
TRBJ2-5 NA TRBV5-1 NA CASSLSDLKTETQYF TGCGCCAGCAGCCTAAGCGATTTAAAAACAGAGACCCAGTACTTC